The 2 T cell receptor beta chains listed next were all sequenced from one sample in a study of identical twins. TCRdb re-derived calls from the 5' RACE reads in MiXCR, one entry per CDR3 protein. The sample holds over 550,000 distinct CDR3 sequences, around 7.4% seen once. These records were also assigned to another study, of yellow fever vaccine responses in identical twins.

The sequencing sample was made of PBMCs. These receptors all stem from a woman aged 18-29 years in good health.

In its sample, this clonotype was seen a few times. V gene TRBV2 combines with J gene TRBJ2-7, with unresolved D. The CDR3 spans 13 residues. The V gene's germline CDR1 is SNHLY and CDR2 FYNNEI. Trimming left V 4 bases short and J 1 base short, with 8 bases between. CDR3 in DNA: TGTGCCAGCAGTGTCTACAGTTCCTACGAGCAGTACTTC. It translates to CASSVYSSYEQYF.

This clonotype has a handful of counts. The chain couples TRBV7-8 to TRBJ2-7; 7 bases align to TRBD1. With 5 bases clipped from V and 4 bases from J, the junction kept 5 bases outside the gene matches. Germline CDR1 SGHVS, CDR2 FQNEAQ. This CDR3 comprises 13 residues. The CDR3 DNA follows: TGTGCCAGCAGCCTCGGGACAGTTTACGAGCAGTACGTC. This translates into CASSLGTVYEQYV.